Listed here are 22 T cell receptor beta chains from one sample, sequenced in a study of T-cell memory formation after mild COVID-19. TCRdb re-analysed the 5' RACE reads in MiXCR, keeping a single row per CDR3 protein. This table has 550,000 to 600,000 distinct CDR3 sequences, roughly a sixth appearing once. Sequences were obtained from PBMCs or a T cell subset sorted from them (not recorded which). The receptors were gathered from an adult woman who had mild COVID-19 (a few samples of this study predate the infection). Cell type and time point are not known.

The gene calls are TRBV14 and TRBJ2-3; 14 bases map to TRBD2. The J segment lost 5 bases and the V segment lost 3 bases, leaving 7 bases of the junction unmatched. The CDR3 is 17 residues long. Germline V gene sequence: CDR1 SGHDN, CDR2 FVKESK. The CDR3 bases are TGTGCCAGCAGCCACCGGACTAGCGGGGGGCCGGGAGATACGCAGTATTTT. Protein: CASSHRTSGGPGDTQYF. The whole variable domain, remainder taken from reference TRBV14 and TRBJ2-3, is EAGVTQFPSHSVIEKGQTVTLRCDPISGHDNLYWYRRVMGKEIKFLLHFVKESKQDESGMPNNRFLAERTGGTYSTLKVQPAELEDSGVYFCASSHRTSGGPGDTQYFGPGTRLTVL.

With respect to this clonotype: A much larger clone differs from this one at a single base, so this may be a read error. The CDR3, as DNA: TGTTCCAGCAGCGACACCGGTGGAGGGGGCGGGGAGACCCAGTACTTC. It codes for CSSSDTGGGGGETQYF. The V and J genes are TRBV7-9 and TRBJ2-5; the D gene is possibly TRBD1 (7 bases). Germline lookup yields CDR1 SEHNR and CDR2 FQNEAQ (reference sequence). CDR3 length equals 16 residues.

The chain combines TRBV24-1 with TRBJ2-5; D unclear. Germline V CDR1 and CDR2: KGHDR, SFDVKD. The CDR3 loop spans 17 amino acids. The V gene lost 1 base and the J gene lost 3 bases, with 17 bases spanning the gap. In nucleotides, the CDR3 is TGTGCCACCAGTGATTTTCTCGCCGCCCAAGGAAAAGAGACCCAGTACTTC. This sequence encodes CATSDFLAAQGKETQYF.

Many counts were recorded for this clonotype. The CDR3 is CASSSQGAGEAFF. In nucleotides, the CDR3 is TGTGCCAGCAGCTCACAGGGGGCGGGGGAAGCTTTCTTT. The rearrangement links TRBV7-2 to TRBJ1-1, with TRBD1 matching 9 bases. Germline assignment: CDR1 SGHTA and CDR2 FQGNSA. This CDR3 is built from 13 residues. The V gene end was trimmed by 4 bases and the J gene end by 8 bases; junction bases not matched to a gene: 5.

This clonotype was counted only a few times. This chain connects TRBV6-6 to TRBJ2-1, with D hard to call. Trimming pared 6 bases from V and 9 bases from J, leaving 12 bases between. The V gene's germline CDR1 is MNHNY and CDR2 SVGAGI (reference sequence). The CDR3 runs 12 residues. CDR3 loop: CASRTDISEQFF. CDR3 DNA sequence: TGTGCCAGCAGAACAGATATCAGTGAGCAGTTCTTC.

J is TRBJ2-1 and V is TRBV5-1; D may correspond to TRBD1 or TRBD2 (5 bases each). The CDR3 length is 15 residues. Trimming left V 4 bases short and J 9 bases short, with 20 bases between. Germline V gives CDR1 SGHRS, CDR2 YFSETQ. DNA for the CDR3: TGCGCCAGCAGCATGGAAGTGGGGGAGTGGGGTGAGCAGTTCTTC. Amino acids: CASSMEVGEWGEQFF.

This clonotype was observed a few times. V gene TRBV2 combines with J gene TRBJ2-7, with TRBD1 as a possible D gene (6 bases). CDR1 SNHLY and CDR2 FYNNEI come from the germline V gene. The CDR3 sequence is 14 residues long. V gave up 6 bases and J gave up 5 bases, with 17 bases separating them. In nucleotides, the CDR3 is TGTGCCAGCAGCTCCTCCAGGGGAGCCCACGAGCAGTACTTC. The encoded protein is CASSSSRGAHEQYF.

This clonotype was detected a few times. The chain joins TRBV6-4 to TRBJ1-2; D not resolved. CDR3 size: 13 residues. From germline, CDR1 is MRHNA and CDR2 SNTAGT. The ends were cut back, 6 bases at V and 0 bases at J, with 8 bases in the middle. The CDR3 sequence is CASSREANYGYTF. Here the CDR3 DNA reads TGTGCCAGCAGCCGGGAAGCTAACTATGGCTACACCTTC.

This chain uses TRBV10-3 with TRBJ2-7, with 8 bases matching TRBD1. Germline V gene lookup returns CDR1 ENHRY and CDR2 SYGVKD. This CDR3 has 14 amino acids. With 3 bases clipped from V and 1 base from J, the junction kept 2 bases outside the gene matches. CDR3 sequence (DNA): TGTGCCATCAGTGATTGGACAGGGTCCTACGAGCAGTACTTC. Amino acid sequence: CAISDWTGSYEQYF.

This clonotype turned up a few times. The V gene is TRBV18, the J gene TRBJ1-1; tentatively, D is TRBD1 (5 bases). The CDR3 covers 15 residues. V dropped 0 bases and J dropped 4 bases, with 12 bases sitting between them. Germline CDR1 reads KGHSH; CDR2 reads LQKENI. This CDR3 reads CASSPPGPRGTEAFF. The CDR3 DNA reads TGTGCCAGCTCACCACCGGGACCCAGAGGCACTGAAGCTTTCTTT.

This clonotype was recorded a few times. V and J are TRBV6-2 or TRBV6-3 and TRBJ1-4; D may be TRBD1 (6 bases). Trimming removed 6 bases at V and 7 bases at J, with 18 bases between. The CDR3 length is 15 residues. CDR1 is MNHEY and CDR2 is SVGEGT in the germline V gene. CDR3 loop: CASSPAGAFREKLFF. The CDR3 region has the DNA TGTGCCAGCAGCCCCGCAGGGGCCTTTCGTGAAAAACTGTTTTTT.

This chain uses TRBV12-3 or TRBV12-4 with TRBJ2-5, with TRBD2 matching over 10 bases. CDR3 length equals 16 residues. Trimming removed 3 bases from V and 4 bases from J; junction bases left unmatched: 8. The CDR3 DNA sequence: TGTGCCAGCAGTTTCCCAGCGGGAGGGCCTACAGAGACCCAGTACTTC. The encoded protein is CASSFPAGGPTETQYF.

The J gene is TRBJ2-5, the V gene TRBV6-2 or TRBV6-3; 7 bases line up with TRBD2. Germline loops: CDR1 MNHEY, CDR2 SVGEGT. This CDR3 region has 16 residues. V was pared by 4 bases and J by 4 bases, with 12 bases of the junction left unmatched. This CDR3 is CASSSGTNWVSETQYF. CDR3 in DNA: TGTGCCAGCAGTTCCGGGACTAACTGGGTGTCAGAGACCCAGTACTTC.

This clonotype was seen repeatedly, ten times or more. The rearrangement links TRBV2 to TRBJ2-3, with TRBD2 matching over 7 bases. CDR1 is SNHLY, CDR2 FYNNEI, per germline. The CDR3 runs 14 residues. Trimming removed 6 bases from V and 1 base from J; junction bases left unmatched: 4. The CDR3 loop reads CASSASGGTDTQYF. Here the CDR3 DNA reads TGTGCCAGCAGCGCTAGCGGAGGCACAGATACGCAGTATTTT.

This clonotype was found many times. This chain joins TRBV12-3 or TRBV12-4 and TRBJ1-5, with TRBD1 matching over 10 bases. The CDR3 runs 14 residues. J gave up 11 bases and V 4 bases, and 8 bases lay outside the gene matches. The CDR3 protein is CASSSGTGESAQHF. As DNA, the CDR3 is TGTGCCAGCAGTTCCGGGACAGGGGAATCAGCCCAGCATTTT.

The rearrangement uses TRBV7-3 and TRBJ2-3; D may be TRBD1 or TRBD2 (5 bases each). The germline V gene has CDR1 SGHTA and CDR2 FQGTGA. The CDR3 is made up of 15 amino acids. V gave up 1 base and J gave up 3 bases, with 11 bases separating them. CDR3 in amino acids: CASSLSRGPTDTQYF. The DNA for the CDR3 is TGTGCCAGCAGCTTAAGTCGGGGACCTACAGATACGCAGTATTTT.

The sample holds a few counts of this clonotype. The chain is built from TRBV4-3 and TRBJ2-2; D might be TRBD1 (6 bases). This CDR3 spans 16 amino acids. Germline V gene sequence: CDR1 LGHNA, CDR2 YSLEER. The germline V and J ends were trimmed by 4 bases and 6 bases, with 18 bases remaining between them. CDR3 DNA: TGCGCCAGCAGCCCCGGCCAGGGGAGCATTCCCGGGGAGCTGTTTTTT. Translated, it gives CASSPGQGSIPGELFF.

This clonotype occurred many times. The V and J genes are TRBV20-1 and TRBJ2-7, with 11 bases identical to TRBD1. This CDR3 has 18 residues. The germline V gene encodes CDR1 DFQATT and CDR2 SNEGSKA (reference sequence). V shed 1 base and J 4 bases; nucleotides not matched to a gene: 15. CDR3 protein: CSARASATRTGGRYEQYF. In DNA form, the CDR3 reads TGCAGTGCTAGAGCTTCGGCGACGAGGACAGGGGGCCGTTACGAGCAGTACTTC.

The table lists this clonotype with a few counts. This rearrangement joins TRBV27 to TRBJ2-7; 9 nucleotides line up with TRBD1. CDR1 and CDR2 (germline): MNHEY, SMNVEV (reference sequence). There are 15 residues in the CDR3. The V gene end was trimmed by 2 bases and the J gene end by 3 bases; junction bases not matched to a gene: 5. CDR3 nucleotide sequence: TGTGCCAGCAGTTTAAAAGGACAGGGGCGCTACGAGCAGTACTTC. The encoded protein is CASSLKGQGRYEQYF.

In this sample, this clonotype turned up many times. The rearrangement uses TRBV7-6 and TRBJ1-6; no clear D. The V gene lost 5 bases and the J gene lost 7 bases, with 15 bases spanning the gap. The CDR3 has 15 amino acids. The germline V gene encodes CDR1 SGHVS and CDR2 FNYEAQ. The CDR3 spells CASSPGRSSNSPLHF. CDR3 DNA sequence: TGTGCCAGCAGCCCCGGGAGATCGAGCAATTCACCCCTCCACTTT.

The CDR3: CASSSRAAGGRETQYF. CDR3 DNA: TGTGCCAGCAGTTCCCGAGCGGCGGGGGGGCGCGAGACCCAGTACTTC. The chain carries TRBV12-3 or TRBV12-4 and TRBJ2-5, with 9 positions matching TRBD2. The CDR3 spans 16 residues. J gave up 5 bases and V 4 bases, and 11 bases lay outside the gene matches.

A note on this clonotype: Given a much more abundant clone one base away, this may be a read error. The CDR3 is CSVFRQGGQPHHF. The CDR3 DNA sequence: TGCAGCGTCTTCAGACAGGGGGGCCAGCCCCATCATTTT. The chain is built from TRBV29-1 and TRBJ1-5, with TRBD1 identical over 9 bases. CDR1 SQVTM and CDR2 ANQGSEA come from the germline V gene. This CDR3 is built from 13 residues.